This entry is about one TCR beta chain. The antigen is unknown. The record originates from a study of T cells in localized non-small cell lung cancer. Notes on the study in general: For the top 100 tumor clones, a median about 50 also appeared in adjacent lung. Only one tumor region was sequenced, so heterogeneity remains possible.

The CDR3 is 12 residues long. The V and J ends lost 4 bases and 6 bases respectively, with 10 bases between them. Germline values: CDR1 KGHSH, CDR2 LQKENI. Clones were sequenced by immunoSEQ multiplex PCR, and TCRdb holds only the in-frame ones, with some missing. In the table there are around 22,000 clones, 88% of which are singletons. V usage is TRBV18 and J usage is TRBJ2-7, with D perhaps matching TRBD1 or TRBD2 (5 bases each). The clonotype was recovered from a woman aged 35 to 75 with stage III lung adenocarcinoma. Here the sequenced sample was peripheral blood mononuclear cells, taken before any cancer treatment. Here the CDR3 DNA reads TGTGCCAGCTCACGGGACCTCATCGAGCAGTACTTC. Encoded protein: CASSRDLIEQYF.